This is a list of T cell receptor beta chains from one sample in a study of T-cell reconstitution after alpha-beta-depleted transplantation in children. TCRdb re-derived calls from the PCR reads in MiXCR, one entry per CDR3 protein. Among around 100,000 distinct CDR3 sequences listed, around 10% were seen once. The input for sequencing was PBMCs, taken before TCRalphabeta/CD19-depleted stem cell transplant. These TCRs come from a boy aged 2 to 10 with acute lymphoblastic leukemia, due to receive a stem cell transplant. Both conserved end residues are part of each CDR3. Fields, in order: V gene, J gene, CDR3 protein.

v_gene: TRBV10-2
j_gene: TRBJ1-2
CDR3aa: CASSDSGDYGYTF

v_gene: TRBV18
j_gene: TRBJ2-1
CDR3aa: CASSPGPLAEQFF

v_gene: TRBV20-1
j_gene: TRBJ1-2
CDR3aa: CSARTGGGYTF

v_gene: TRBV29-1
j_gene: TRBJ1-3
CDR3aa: CSVDTAGNTIYF

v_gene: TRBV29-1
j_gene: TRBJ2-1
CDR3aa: CSVGGQRLSYNEQFF

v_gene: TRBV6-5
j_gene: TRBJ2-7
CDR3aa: CASSYSIGAGGEQYF

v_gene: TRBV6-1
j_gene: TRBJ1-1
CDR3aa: CASDREENTEAFF

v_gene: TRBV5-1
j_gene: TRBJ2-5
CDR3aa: CASSSPSAAQYF

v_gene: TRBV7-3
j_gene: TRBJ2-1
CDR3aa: CASSLEGGSYNEEFF

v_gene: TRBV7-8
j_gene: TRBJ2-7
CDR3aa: CASSLGQDRTYEQYF

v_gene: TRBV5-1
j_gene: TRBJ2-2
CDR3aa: CASAILAGDTGELFF

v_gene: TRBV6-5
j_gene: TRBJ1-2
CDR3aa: CASSPLGGALYGYTF

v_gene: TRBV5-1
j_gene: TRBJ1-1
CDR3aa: CASSFRQGGLDTEAFF

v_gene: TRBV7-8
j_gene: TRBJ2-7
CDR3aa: CASSGRLMGLAGGHEQYF

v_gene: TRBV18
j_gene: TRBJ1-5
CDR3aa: CASSPRGRIGVGQPQHF

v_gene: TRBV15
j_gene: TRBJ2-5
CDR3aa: CATSRGTGTGGAETQYF

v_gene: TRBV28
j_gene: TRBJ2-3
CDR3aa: CASTKSGATSTDTQYF

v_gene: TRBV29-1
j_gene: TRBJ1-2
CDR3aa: CSVVADSSLGYTF

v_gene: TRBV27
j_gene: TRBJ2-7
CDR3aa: CASSHGQGVRYEQYF

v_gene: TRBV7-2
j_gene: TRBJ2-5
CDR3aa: CASSPHAGLAQETQYF

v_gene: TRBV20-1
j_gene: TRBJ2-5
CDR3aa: CSAYAAGASETQYF

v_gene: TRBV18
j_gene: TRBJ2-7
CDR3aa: CASSPYRISYEQYF

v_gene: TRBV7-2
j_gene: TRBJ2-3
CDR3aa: CASSSRREGTDTQYF

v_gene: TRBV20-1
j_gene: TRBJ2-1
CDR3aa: CSARRLAGFNEQFF

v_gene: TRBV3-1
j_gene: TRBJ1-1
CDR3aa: CASKTAGTEAFF

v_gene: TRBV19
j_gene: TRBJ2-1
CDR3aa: CASSYSGEAYNEQFF

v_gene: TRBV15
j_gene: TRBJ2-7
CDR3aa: CATSREGEIYEQYF

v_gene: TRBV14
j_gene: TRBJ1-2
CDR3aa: CASSHYRSNYGYTF

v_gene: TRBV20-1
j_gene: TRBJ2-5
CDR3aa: CSALVFGTQETQYF

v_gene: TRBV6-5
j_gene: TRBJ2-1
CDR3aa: CASSYLPLQGGNEQFF

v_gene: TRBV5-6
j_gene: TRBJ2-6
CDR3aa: CASSLRLSQVAGANVLTF

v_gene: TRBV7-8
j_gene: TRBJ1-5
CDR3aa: CASSPRDRGFYSNQPQHF

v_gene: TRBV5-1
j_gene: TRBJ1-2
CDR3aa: CASRMGQGYTF

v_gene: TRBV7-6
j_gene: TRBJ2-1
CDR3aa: CASSLGIAGGQNEQFF

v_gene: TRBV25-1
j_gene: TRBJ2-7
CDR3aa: CATGTALSYEQYF

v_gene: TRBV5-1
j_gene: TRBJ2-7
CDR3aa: CASSWGLAGALDSYEQYF

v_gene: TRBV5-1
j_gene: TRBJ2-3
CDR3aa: CASSGGTSGRSADTQYF

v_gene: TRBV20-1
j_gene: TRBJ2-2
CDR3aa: CSARGTGNTGELFF

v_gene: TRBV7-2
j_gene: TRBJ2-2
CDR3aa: CASSVRDGAGELFF

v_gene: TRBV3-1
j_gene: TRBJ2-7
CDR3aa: CASSRTSGGYEQYF

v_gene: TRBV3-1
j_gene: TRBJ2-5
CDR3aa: CASSQGGKETQYF

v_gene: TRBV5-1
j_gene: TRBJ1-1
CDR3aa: CASSFTGTVGEAFF

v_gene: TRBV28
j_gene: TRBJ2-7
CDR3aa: CASSPSGAKNEQYF